Listed below are T cell receptor beta chains from one sample, sequenced in a study of T cells after yellow fever vaccination. Via MiXCR, TCRdb re-called the 5' RACE reads, giving one row per CDR3 protein. The table lists around 320,000 distinct CDR3 sequences, approximately 10% of them singletons. Sequencing used CD4+ T cells sorted from PBMCs, obtained 5 days after the yellow fever booster vaccination. These receptor sequences come from a man younger than 35 who received the YFV17D yellow fever vaccine. The CDR3 runs from the conserved cysteine through the conserved F or W. The D gene is left open where the match is weak. Expanded clones are given a class, and other clones once, few, many or no size at all.

CDR3 DNA	CDR3 protein	D gene	J gene	V gene	clone size
TGTGCCAGCAGCCAAGATCGGACCTCCTACGAGCAGTACTTC	CASSQDRTSYEQYF	-	TRBJ2-7	TRBV4-2	many
TGCGCCAGCAGTCCTACAGGTCACCCAGAGACCCAGTACTTC	CASSPTGHPETQYF	-	TRBJ2-5	TRBV5-1	few
TGCGCCAGCAGCCAAGAAGCTTTGGGACAGGGGGCTCCCCTCCACTTT	CASSQEALGQGAPLHF	TRBD1	TRBJ1-6	TRBV4-1	-
TGTGCCAGCAGTGAAGCGCGAGGGGGTATAGAAAATCTGTTTTTT	CASSEARGGIENLFF	-	TRBJ1-4	TRBV6-1	few
TGCGCCAGCAGCTTGGGGACTAGCGGGAATCTCTACGAGCAGTACTTC	CASSLGTSGNLYEQYF	TRBD2	TRBJ2-7	TRBV5-1	many
TGTGCCATCAAAGGAGGGGGACCCGACGAGCAGTACTTC	CAIKGGGPDEQYF	-	TRBJ2-7	TRBV10-3	few
TGTGCCAGCAGCAAAAGGGGCATTTCTAACATTCAGTACTTC	CASSKRGISNIQYF	-	TRBJ2-4	TRBV12-3/TRBV12-4	-
TGTGCCAGCAGGCGGGGAGGGGGGATCAGCGAGCAGTACTTC	CASRRGGGISEQYF	-	TRBJ2-7	TRBV12-3/TRBV12-4	few
TGTGCCAGCAGCGGGACTGTCCTAGCCAAAAACATTCAGTACTTC	CASSGTVLAKNIQYF	-	TRBJ2-4	TRBV6-5	few
TGTGCCAGCACTCAGGACGGTTACACAGATACGCAGTATTTT	CASTQDGYTDTQYF	-	TRBJ2-3	TRBV2	-
TGTGCCAGCAGCTTGTATGGGACTGGGTTTACAGATACGCAGTATTTT	CASSLYGTGFTDTQYF	-	TRBJ2-3	TRBV5-4	few
TGTGCCAGCAGCTTGGAGGACCTCCGGGAGACCCAGTACTTC	CASSLEDLRETQYF	-	TRBJ2-5	TRBV5-6	many
TGTGCCAGCAGCTCGGACAGGGTATCCCATGAGCAGTTCTTC	CASSSDRVSHEQFF	TRBD1	TRBJ2-1	TRBV7-2	few
TGTGCCAGCAGACGACAGGGATTCACAGATACGCAGTATTTT	CASRRQGFTDTQYF	TRBD1	TRBJ2-3	TRBV6-2/TRBV6-3	-
TGTGCCAGCAGCTTGGGGGGTAACACCTACGAGCAGTACTTC	CASSLGGNTYEQYF	-	TRBJ2-7	TRBV7-8	many
TGCGCCAGCAGCTTTTCTAGCGGGGGGGATACGCAGTATTTT	CASSFSSGGDTQYF	TRBD2	TRBJ2-3	TRBV5-1	-
TGTGCCAGCAGCTTCCGGGACAGGGGTGACATTCAGTACTTC	CASSFRDRGDIQYF	TRBD1	TRBJ2-4	TRBV7-9	-
TGTACCAGGGCGGCCTCCTTAGGCGGGGGGTCGTATTTT	CTRAASLGGGSYF	TRBD2	TRBJ2-3	TRBV2	once
TGTGCCAGCAGCTTGGTTATACCCTCCGCCGGGGAGCTGTTTTTT	CASSLVIPSAGELFF	-	TRBJ2-2	TRBV7-9	-
TGCAGTGCTCGAATTGGGACAGGGCGGACTGAAGCTTTCTTT	CSARIGTGRTEAFF	TRBD1	TRBJ1-1	TRBV20-1	few
TGTGCCAGCAGTTACCGGCGGTATAATTCACCCCTCCACTTT	CASSYRRYNSPLHF	-	TRBJ1-6	TRBV6-5	-
TGTGCCAGCAACCCTGTGGCAGGGAAGAATGAGCAGTTCTTC	CASNPVAGKNEQFF	-	TRBJ2-1	TRBV7-2	few
TGTGCCAGCAGCTTAAGGACGGCCTCTGGAAACACCATATATTTT	CASSLRTASGNTIYF	-	TRBJ1-3	TRBV5-5	few
TGTGCCACCAGTGATGGGCGGGGGGGCAATGAGCAGTTCTTC	CATSDGRGGNEQFF	TRBD2	TRBJ2-1	TRBV24-1	-
TGTGCCAGCAGAGTCCGGGGTGCCAGCACGGGGCCAGATACGCAGTATTTT	CASRVRGASTGPDTQYF	-	TRBJ2-3	TRBV27	-
TGTGCCACCTCCGGCGAGTTCCCGAACACCGGGGAGCTGTTTTTT	CATSGEFPNTGELFF	-	TRBJ2-2	TRBV2	-
TGTGCCAGCAGTTACTCCGGTGGGGGAGGCCCTGAAGCTTTCTTT	CASSYSGGGGPEAFF	-	TRBJ1-1	TRBV6-5	-
TGTGCCAGCAGCTTAGGATGGGACAGGGGGTTCCATGAGCAGTTCTTC	CASSLGWDRGFHEQFF	TRBD1	TRBJ2-1	TRBV11-3	-
TGTGCCAGCAACTACCCCGGGGAGCTGTTTTTT	CASNYPGELFF	-	TRBJ2-2	TRBV2	-
TGCGCCAGCAGGGAGGGAGAAGCCGGGGAGCTGTTTTTT	CASREGEAGELFF	-	TRBJ2-2	TRBV4-3	-
TGTGCCAGCAGTTACTCTGGACAGGGCGAAACCCAGTACTTC	CASSYSGQGETQYF	TRBD1	TRBJ2-5	TRBV6-6	few
TGTGCCAGCAGCGTAGACGAAAGAAACACCATATATTTT	CASSVDERNTIYF	-	TRBJ1-3	TRBV9	-
TGTGCCAGCAGCGCCCGGACGGCTTACGACTATGGCTACACCTTC	CASSARTAYDYGYTF	-	TRBJ1-2	TRBV6-5	-
TGCAGCGCCCAACCCAGGGGCCCACTGTTGGGTGAGCAGTTCTTC	CSAQPRGPLLGEQFF	-	TRBJ2-1	TRBV29-1	-
TGTGCCACCAGTGTAGGGGCCGAGACCCAGTACTTC	CATSVGAETQYF	-	TRBJ2-5	TRBV24-1	many
TGCGCCAGCAACCTGGGACAGAACTCCTACAATGAGCAGTTCTTC	CASNLGQNSYNEQFF	TRBD1	TRBJ2-1	TRBV5-1	few
TGTGCCAGCAGTTACTCTGGGTTACCCGATTCACCCCTCCACTTT	CASSYSGLPDSPLHF	-	TRBJ1-6	TRBV6-5	-
TGTGCCAGCAGCGTAGCTGGGGCAGGGGCCGTTAACACCGGGGAGCTGTTTTTT	CASSVAGAGAVNTGELFF	-	TRBJ2-2	TRBV9	-
TGTGCCAGCAGCTTAGTCTCCCATTTT	CASSLVSHF	-	TRBJ2-3	TRBV11-2	-
TGTGCCAGCAGTTACCGGACAGGGGACGAGCCCCAGCATTTT	CASSYRTGDEPQHF	TRBD1	TRBJ1-5	TRBV6-5	-
TGTGCCAGCAGCTTGAATCAGGAAGCTTTCTTT	CASSLNQEAFF	-	TRBJ1-1	TRBV5-6	few
TGTGCCACCAGCAAAACTAGCGGGGAGCCAGATACGCAGTATTTT	CATSKTSGEPDTQYF	TRBD2	TRBJ2-3	TRBV24-1	few
TGTGCCAGCAGAGCGGGGGGGGGAGATACGCAGTATTTT	CASRAGGGDTQYF	TRBD2	TRBJ2-3	TRBV6-5	many
TGTGCCAGCAGCCCACAGACAGGGGTTGACTCACCCCTCCACTTT	CASSPQTGVDSPLHF	TRBD1	TRBJ1-6	TRBV7-2	-